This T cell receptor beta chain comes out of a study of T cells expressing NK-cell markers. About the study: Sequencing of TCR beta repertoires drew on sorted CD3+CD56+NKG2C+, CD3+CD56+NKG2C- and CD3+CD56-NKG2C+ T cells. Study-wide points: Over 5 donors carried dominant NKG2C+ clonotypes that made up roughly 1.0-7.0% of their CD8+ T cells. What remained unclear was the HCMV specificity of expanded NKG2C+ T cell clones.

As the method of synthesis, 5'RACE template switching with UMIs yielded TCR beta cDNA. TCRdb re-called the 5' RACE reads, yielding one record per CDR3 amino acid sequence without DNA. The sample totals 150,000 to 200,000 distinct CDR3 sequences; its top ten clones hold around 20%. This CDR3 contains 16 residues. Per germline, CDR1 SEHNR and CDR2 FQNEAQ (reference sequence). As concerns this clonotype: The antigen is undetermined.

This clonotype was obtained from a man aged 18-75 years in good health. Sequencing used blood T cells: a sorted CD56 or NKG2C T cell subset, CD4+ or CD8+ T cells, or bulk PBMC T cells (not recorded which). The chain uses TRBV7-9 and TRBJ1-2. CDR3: CASSPPGGQGRYGYTF.